This TCR beta chain comes out of a study of shared clonotypes between healthy human individuals. Per the germline V gene, CDR1 is MNHNY and CDR2 is SVGAGI (reference sequence). The CDR3 covers 15 residues. V shed 8 bases and J shed 2 bases, with 13 bases lying between them. The data were produced by immunoSEQ multiplex PCR, yet TCRdb's version contains in-frame clones alone and is incomplete. This sample has some 2,100,000 clones; around 95% occur once, and the top ten carry roughly 0.13%. The sample comprised naive CD4+ T cells sorted from blood. Subset reported: CD45RA+ positively selected. The chain uses TRBV6-6 and TRBJ2-6; D is ambiguous. This receptor was obtained from a man in his late teens or twenties in good health. The CDR3 nucleotides are TGTGCCAGCGAAATAGGGCTTCCTGGGGCCAACGTCCTGACTTTC. It is translated as CASEIGLPGANVLTF.